This TCR beta chain was documented in a study of blood T cell repertoires in COVID-19. Study-level information: From the United States, Italy and Spain came samples of acute and convalescent COVID-19. Nucleic acid was either cDNA or gDNA, and it came from T cells, B-cell-depleted T cells, or PBMCs.

As originally analysed: Using reference gene primer amplification, nucleated cell counts were estimated. Measured with immunoSEQ multiplex PCR; TCRdb has only the in-frame clones, and not every one. The V and J calls and the clone size are those of that table, but D and trimming were determined from the DNA. The sample yields fewer than 150,000 clones, less than 85% seen once. Sequenced: peripheral blood. This sequence originates from a man aged 45 to 65 with acute or convalescent COVID-19.

CDR3 DNA: TGTGCCACCAGTGAGGGACTAGGTTTCGGGTTCAATGAGCAGTTCTTC. Encoded protein: CATSEGLGFGFNEQFF. The V call is TRBV24-1, the J call TRBJ2-1; 8 bases are a match to TRBD2. With 4 bases clipped from V and 6 bases from J, the junction kept 10 bases outside the gene matches. Looked up from germline, CDR1 is KGHDR and CDR2 is SFDVKD. This CDR3 has 16 amino acids.